Listed below are T cell receptor beta chains from one sample, sequenced in a study of T-cell reconstitution after alpha-beta-depleted transplantation in children. TCRdb passed the PCR reads through MiXCR, listing each CDR3 protein once. The table includes about 900,000 distinct CDR3 sequences, about 29% detected once. The source was PBMCs, mostly from graft donor cells, collected 360 days after TCRalphabeta/CD19-depleted stem cell transplant. The receptors stem from a boy younger than two who had a stem cell transplant for SCID, so the T cells may come from the graft donor. Each CDR3 is given with its conserved first and last residue. Each record gives: clone size, V gene, D gene, J gene, CDR3 length, CDR3 DNA, CDR3 protein. The D gene is left open where the match is weak. Only part of the rows carry a size: once, few, many, or a class if the clone is expanded.

clone size: -; V gene: TRBV12-3/TRBV12-4; D gene: -; J gene: TRBJ1-2; CDR3 length: 16; CDR3 DNA: TGTGCCAGCAGCCCCGCCGGACCAACCATTAACTATGGCTACACCTTC; CDR3 protein: CASSPAGPTINYGYTF
clone size: -; V gene: TRBV13; D gene: -; J gene: TRBJ2-6; CDR3 length: 18; CDR3 DNA: TGTGCCAGCAGCTTATTGAGAGGGTCAACGGCCGGGGCCAACGTCCTGACTTTC; CDR3 protein: CASSLLRGSTAGANVLTF
clone size: many; V gene: TRBV28; D gene: -; J gene: TRBJ2-7; CDR3 length: 14; CDR3 DNA: TGTGCCAGCGGGTCTCCGGGACGGATATACGAGCAGTACTTC; CDR3 protein: CASGSPGRIYEQYF
clone size: -; V gene: TRBV28; D gene: -; J gene: TRBJ2-3; CDR3 length: 13; CDR3 DNA: TGTGCCAGCAGTTTGGGAGTTCCGATTACGCAGTATTTT; CDR3 protein: CASSLGVPITQYF
clone size: few; V gene: TRBV2; D gene: -; J gene: TRBJ2-3; CDR3 length: 16; CDR3 DNA: TGTGCCAGCAGTGATGGGGTCAGAGGGAGCACAGATACGCAGTATTTT; CDR3 protein: CASSDGVRGSTDTQYF
clone size: -; V gene: TRBV28; D gene: -; J gene: TRBJ1-5; CDR3 length: 15; CDR3 DNA: TGTGCCAGCAGTTTTACCATCCGGGGAAATCAGCCCCAGCATTTT; CDR3 protein: CASSFTIRGNQPQHF
clone size: many; V gene: TRBV4-1; D gene: TRBD1; J gene: TRBJ2-1; CDR3 length: 16; CDR3 DNA: TGCGCCAGCAGCCGCGTTGACAGGGAGCTAACCAATGAGCAGTTCTTC; CDR3 protein: CASSRVDRELTNEQFF
clone size: -; V gene: TRBV12-3/TRBV12-4; D gene: TRBD1; J gene: TRBJ1-2; CDR3 length: 14; CDR3 DNA: TGTGCCAGCAGTAAGGACAGGGGCTTAGGTGGCTACACCTTC; CDR3 protein: CASSKDRGLGGYTF
clone size: -; V gene: TRBV6-2/TRBV6-3; D gene: -; J gene: TRBJ2-1; CDR3 length: 15; CDR3 DNA: TGTGCCAGCAGTGCCCAAGGGGGGCCCTACAATGAGCAGTTCTTC; CDR3 protein: CASSAQGGPYNEQFF
clone size: few; V gene: TRBV2; D gene: -; J gene: TRBJ2-5; CDR3 length: 16; CDR3 DNA: TGTGCCAGCGCAAACCCCAGGGATTTCCCCCAAGAGACCCAGTACTTC; CDR3 protein: CASANPRDFPQETQYF
clone size: -; V gene: TRBV24-1; D gene: -; J gene: TRBJ1-1; CDR3 length: 12; CDR3 DNA: TGTGCCACCAGGGATTGGAACACTGAAGCTTTCTTT; CDR3 protein: CATRDWNTEAFF
clone size: few; V gene: TRBV27; D gene: TRBD1; J gene: TRBJ1-5; CDR3 length: 17; CDR3 DNA: TGTGCCAGCAGTTTTAAGGGCAGGGGGCGATTGTATCAGCCCCAGCATTTT; CDR3 protein: CASSFKGRGRLYQPQHF
clone size: -; V gene: TRBV6-5; D gene: TRBD1; J gene: TRBJ2-5; CDR3 length: 14; CDR3 DNA: TGTGCCAGCAGTTACTCGCGGGACAGGGTGACCCAGTACTTC; CDR3 protein: CASSYSRDRVTQYF
clone size: few; V gene: TRBV28; D gene: -; J gene: TRBJ2-2; CDR3 length: 17; CDR3 DNA: TGTGCCAGCAGTTTATTTTCGGACGGACCCAACACCGGGGAGCTGTTTTTT; CDR3 protein: CASSLFSDGPNTGELFF
clone size: -; V gene: TRBV3-1; D gene: -; J gene: TRBJ2-3; CDR3 length: 15; CDR3 DNA: TGTGCCAGCAGCCATCGGGGACCCCGCACAGATACGCAGTATTTT; CDR3 protein: CASSHRGPRTDTQYF
clone size: few; V gene: TRBV5-1; D gene: TRBD2; J gene: TRBJ2-1; CDR3 length: 15; CDR3 DNA: TGCGCCAGCAGCTTGGAGTCTAGCGGCCCTGGGGAGCAGTTCTTC; CDR3 protein: CASSLESSGPGEQFF
clone size: few; V gene: TRBV10-3; D gene: TRBD2; J gene: TRBJ2-3; CDR3 length: 14; CDR3 DNA: TGTGCCATCAGGGATAGCGGGGGCACAGATACGCAGTATTTT; CDR3 protein: CAIRDSGGTDTQYF
clone size: -; V gene: TRBV29-1; D gene: -; J gene: TRBJ2-1; CDR3 length: 13; CDR3 DNA: TGCAGTGCCCCAGGAAGCTCCTACAATGAGCAGTTCTTC; CDR3 protein: CSAPGSSYNEQFF
clone size: few; V gene: TRBV12-3/TRBV12-4; D gene: -; J gene: TRBJ2-1; CDR3 length: 15; CDR3 DNA: TGTGCCAGCAGCTGGTATTATGAAACCTACAATGAGCAGTTCTTC; CDR3 protein: CASSWYYETYNEQFF
clone size: -; V gene: TRBV5-4; D gene: -; J gene: TRBJ2-3; CDR3 length: 14; CDR3 DNA: TGTGCCAGCAGCTTACAGGGGGGGGCAGATACGCAGTATTTT; CDR3 protein: CASSLQGGADTQYF
clone size: -; V gene: TRBV3-1; D gene: -; J gene: TRBJ1-2; CDR3 length: 12; CDR3 DNA: TGTGCCAGCAGCCAAGCTCGCTATGGCTACACCTTC; CDR3 protein: CASSQARYGYTF
clone size: many; V gene: TRBV5-1; D gene: -; J gene: TRBJ2-7; CDR3 length: 14; CDR3 DNA: TGCGCCAGCAGCAACGGGGTTGGAGTGTACGAGCAGTACTTC; CDR3 protein: CASSNGVGVYEQYF
clone size: -; V gene: TRBV5-1; D gene: -; J gene: TRBJ2-3; CDR3 length: 12; CDR3 DNA: TGCGCCAGCAGCCCGTCATCGGTTCACCAGTATTTT; CDR3 protein: CASSPSSVHQYF
clone size: -; V gene: TRBV5-6; D gene: -; J gene: TRBJ1-1; CDR3 length: 14; CDR3 DNA: TGTGCCAGCAGCTTTGGATGGGCGAACACTGAAGCTTTCTTT; CDR3 protein: CASSFGWANTEAFF
clone size: few; V gene: TRBV28; D gene: TRBD1; J gene: TRBJ2-5; CDR3 length: 15; CDR3 DNA: TGTGCCAGCAGTTTCCGAGACAGGGGGCTAGAGACCCAGTACTTC; CDR3 protein: CASSFRDRGLETQYF
clone size: few; V gene: TRBV4-1; D gene: TRBD1; J gene: TRBJ1-3; CDR3 length: 13; CDR3 DNA: TGCGCCAGCAGCTACGCAACAGGGGACTCCATATATTTT; CDR3 protein: CASSYATGDSIYF
clone size: -; V gene: TRBV7-3; D gene: TRBD2; J gene: TRBJ2-1; CDR3 length: 18; CDR3 DNA: TGTGCCAGCAGCTACATTTTAGCGGGCGTGAGCTCCTACAATGAGCAGTTCTTC; CDR3 protein: CASSYILAGVSSYNEQFF
clone size: few; V gene: TRBV6-1; D gene: -; J gene: TRBJ1-5; CDR3 length: 14; CDR3 DNA: TGTGCCACCGTGGGGTTAAGGGGTAGTCAGCCCCAGCATTTT; CDR3 protein: CATVGLRGSQPQHF
clone size: -; V gene: TRBV4-1; D gene: TRBD2; J gene: TRBJ2-3; CDR3 length: 20; CDR3 DNA: TGCGCCAGCAGCCAACCCAAGGGGCTACCGGGACTAGCTGTCGCAGATACGCAGTATTTT; CDR3 protein: CASSQPKGLPGLAVADTQYF
clone size: -; V gene: TRBV11-2; D gene: TRBD2; J gene: TRBJ2-5; CDR3 length: 16; CDR3 DNA: TGTGCCAGCAGCTCTGTCGGGGGGGCTTTGGTAAAGACCCAGTACTTC; CDR3 protein: CASSSVGGALVKTQYF
clone size: few; V gene: TRBV20-1; D gene: -; J gene: TRBJ2-7; CDR3 length: 16; CDR3 DNA: TGCAGTGCTAGACCCCTCTTACAGGGAGGTAAATACGAGCAGTACTTC; CDR3 protein: CSARPLLQGGKYEQYF
clone size: few; V gene: TRBV7-2; D gene: TRBD2; J gene: TRBJ2-2; CDR3 length: 15; CDR3 DNA: TGTGCCACGCCGACTAGCGGGGGGGCCTCCGGGGAGCTGTTTTTT; CDR3 protein: CATPTSGGASGELFF
clone size: -; V gene: TRBV24-1; D gene: TRBD2; J gene: TRBJ2-2; CDR3 length: 17; CDR3 DNA: TGTGCCACCAGTGACGGACTAGCGGGCCCTCTTACCGGGGAGCTGTTTTTT; CDR3 protein: CATSDGLAGPLTGELFF
clone size: -; V gene: TRBV7-7; D gene: -; J gene: TRBJ2-5; CDR3 length: 14; CDR3 DNA: TGTGCCAGCAGCTTAGAACTCCCTTCAGAGACCCAGTACTTC; CDR3 protein: CASSLELPSETQYF
clone size: -; V gene: TRBV5-5; D gene: -; J gene: TRBJ2-5; CDR3 length: 14; CDR3 DNA: TGTGCCAGCAGCTTGGTCAAAGGCCAAGAGACCCAGTACTTC; CDR3 protein: CASSLVKGQETQYF
clone size: few; V gene: TRBV2; D gene: -; J gene: TRBJ2-3; CDR3 length: 13; CDR3 DNA: TGTGCCAGCAGTGAAGGGCAGGTCGATCTGCAGTATTTT; CDR3 protein: CASSEGQVDLQYF
clone size: few; V gene: TRBV27; D gene: -; J gene: TRBJ2-1; CDR3 length: 16; CDR3 DNA: TGTGCCAGCAGTTTACAGGGTATTTCTTCCTACAATGAGCAGTTCTTC; CDR3 protein: CASSLQGISSYNEQFF
clone size: -; V gene: TRBV2; D gene: -; J gene: TRBJ2-3; CDR3 length: 15; CDR3 DNA: TGTGCCACCCAAAGTGTTGCTAGCATGACGGATACGCAGTATTTT; CDR3 protein: CATQSVASMTDTQYF
clone size: few; V gene: TRBV27; D gene: TRBD1; J gene: TRBJ2-3; CDR3 length: 15; CDR3 DNA: TGTGCCAGCAGCCGCTTTACAGGGGTCCCAGATACGCAGTATTTT; CDR3 protein: CASSRFTGVPDTQYF
clone size: few; V gene: TRBV2; D gene: TRBD2; J gene: TRBJ2-7; CDR3 length: 17; CDR3 DNA: TGTGCCAGCAAGGGACTAGCGGGGGGGAAGAGCTCCTACGAGCAGTACTTC; CDR3 protein: CASKGLAGGKSSYEQYF
clone size: few; V gene: TRBV7-3; D gene: TRBD2; J gene: TRBJ2-1; CDR3 length: 16; CDR3 DNA: TGTGCCAGCAGCCTGCGGGGGGGCGTCACCTACAATGAGCAGTTCTTC; CDR3 protein: CASSLRGGVTYNEQFF
clone size: few; V gene: TRBV2; D gene: -; J gene: TRBJ1-1; CDR3 length: 13; CDR3 DNA: TGTGCCAGCAGAAATAGCAGGAACACTGAAGCTTTCTTT; CDR3 protein: CASRNSRNTEAFF
clone size: few; V gene: TRBV12-3/TRBV12-4; D gene: -; J gene: TRBJ1-2; CDR3 length: 13; CDR3 DNA: TGTGCCAGCAATCCACGGGGGTCGGGGAGCTACACCTTC; CDR3 protein: CASNPRGSGSYTF
clone size: -; V gene: TRBV5-1; D gene: -; J gene: TRBJ2-5; CDR3 length: 16; CDR3 DNA: TGCGCCAGCAGCTTGAGTACTCCTCGGAGGGCAGAGACCCAGTACTTC; CDR3 protein: CASSLSTPRRAETQYF
clone size: -; V gene: TRBV5-1; D gene: TRBD2; J gene: TRBJ2-7; CDR3 length: 15; CDR3 DNA: TGCGCCAGCAGCTTAGGCGGGGGGCACCTCTACGAGCAGTACTTC; CDR3 protein: CASSLGGGHLYEQYF
clone size: -; V gene: TRBV6-5; D gene: -; J gene: TRBJ1-4; CDR3 length: 16; CDR3 DNA: TGTGCCAGCAGTTACCGCGGGAGTCCTAAGGATGAAAAACTGTTTTTT; CDR3 protein: CASSYRGSPKDEKLFF
clone size: few; V gene: TRBV5-1; D gene: -; J gene: TRBJ2-2; CDR3 length: 15; CDR3 DNA: TGCGCCAGCAGCTTGGGTGGGACAACCACCGGGGAGCTGTTTTTT; CDR3 protein: CASSLGGTTTGELFF
clone size: -; V gene: TRBV28; D gene: -; J gene: TRBJ1-1; CDR3 length: 12; CDR3 DNA: TGTGCCAGCCTCTACAGGAACACTGAAGCTTTCTTT; CDR3 protein: CASLYRNTEAFF
clone size: -; V gene: TRBV7-2; D gene: TRBD1; J gene: TRBJ2-7; CDR3 length: 17; CDR3 DNA: TGTGCCAGCAGCCTCCAAAGACAGGGGGCGACTGGCTACGAGCAGTACTTC; CDR3 protein: CASSLQRQGATGYEQYF
clone size: -; V gene: TRBV20-1; D gene: -; J gene: TRBJ2-5; CDR3 length: 14; CDR3 DNA: TGCAGTGCCGCCCTCCGAGGAGTGCAGGAGACCCAGTACTTC; CDR3 protein: CSAALRGVQETQYF
clone size: few; V gene: TRBV20-1; D gene: TRBD2; J gene: TRBJ2-7; CDR3 length: 13; CDR3 DNA: TGCAGTGCTGGGACTAGCGGGGTTGACGAGCAGTACTTC; CDR3 protein: CSAGTSGVDEQYF
clone size: many; V gene: TRBV5-1; D gene: -; J gene: TRBJ2-5; CDR3 length: 13; CDR3 DNA: TGTGCCAGCAGTTTAGGAGGGACAGAGACCCAGTACTTC; CDR3 protein: CASSLGGTETQYF